The TCR beta chain under discussion was sequenced for a study of neurological immune-mediated disorders (dated by TCRdb to the late 2010s). Looking at the study overall: Among the roughly 35 multiple sclerosis patients, around 30 had relapsing-remitting MS and 3 had secondary progressive MS. The cohort comprised 68 subjects: roughly 15 HAM/TSP patients, 35 or so multiple sclerosis patients and approximately 20 healthy controls. Peripheral blood TCR-beta repertoires from HTLV-I-associated myelopathy (HAM/TSP) patients, multiple sclerosis patients and healthy controls were compared by UMI-based sequencing. The approximately 98 TCR-beta libraries included longitudinal samples, technical triplicates and paired sorted CD4+ and CD8+ T-cell subsets alongside PBMC samples.

Unsorted PBMC libraries were generated from 2 million PBMCs stored in RNAlater at -80 °C until RNA extraction. The multiple sclerosis patients were enrolled in a US clinical protocol that evaluated disease progression with magnetic resonance imaging. Peripheral blood was subjected to Ficoll-Hypaque density gradient centrifugation to isolate PBMCs, which were then cryopreserved in liquid nitrogen. From the germline V gene, CDR1 is SGHRS and CDR2 is YFSETQ. Trimming removed 3 bases from V and 3 bases from J; the gene matches leave 3 bases unexplained. Its CDR3 holds 14 amino acids, cysteine through phenylalanine. Of the read, only the CDR3 DNA is kept; its 42 bases are in frame from base 1. This clonotype came up many times. What this receptor recognizes is not known. No base quality values were provided; no much bigger clone lies one nucleotide off. cDNA synthesis used template-switch 5'RACE with a primer carrying a 10-nucleotide random unique molecular identifier tagging each TCR transcript. Each sequencing run produced over 180 million TCR-beta sequences covering 15-18 subjects. Total RNA was extracted with the RNeasy kit. The KAPA Real-time Library Amplification kit was used to amplify TCR-beta VDJ regions with primers targeting the TCR constant region and the 5'RACE anchor. A first PCR added sample indexes and Illumina adaptors, and a second PCR then raised library yield. After Ampure bead purification, the TCR product of roughly 650 bp was size-selected on a 2% E-gel SizeSelection system. Before pooling, library quality was assessed on a Bioanalyzer, concentration was determined with Qubit, and library quantification was performed with the Kapa Library Quantification kit. Paired-end 2 x 150 bp sequencing of the libraries was performed on an Illumina HiSeq 2500. To increase sequence diversity, roughly 24-31% phiX was spiked into each library pool. The authors processed their data as follows. The quality-filtered reads were processed with the UMI-based MiGEC pipeline, whose error correction step removed more than 80% of the raw TCR sequences. IMGT germline references were used for alignment of VDJ genes, and clonotypes were defined by a unique CDR3 amino acid sequence together with V-J genes. VDJtools evaluated clonal expansion, Shannon diversity and CDR3 relatedness (CalcPairwiseDistances, ClusterSamples); CLCbio workbench built phylogenetic trees. A clone was classed as expanded if it had 8 or more unique UMIs, a cutoff based on coefficient-of-variation modelling across technical triplicates. TCRdb redid the processing of the public reads, applying fastp at Q25 and MiXCR, and retained in-frame beta chains. A single entry per CDR3 protein holds the most common genes and DNA from its merged rows. TCRdb, not the authors, supplied the V and J calls. The sample table holds 50,000 to 80,000 distinct CDR3 sequences, of which 3.5% to 5.5% were seen once. About 6.9% of the sample lies in the top ten.

The paper's findings and limits, for the study overall: Repertoires from 18 of 34 MS patients were grouped by phylogenetic analysis into a cluster of related CDR3 sequences, suggesting a possible repertoire-level signature. The highest TCR clonal expansion was observed in HAM/TSP patients, whereas the lowest was observed in MS patients, even when compared with healthy controls. The MS cluster showed no association with clinical or MRI features, and the authors stated that larger cohorts are needed. No identical CDR3 amino acid sequences were found to be shared among expanded clones across subjects, suggesting that TCR-beta repertoires were private in all groups.

The chain was built from TRBV5-1 and TRBJ2-3; 8 bases in between match TRBD2. The material sequenced was PBMCs. The clonotype originates from a man under 40 with multiple sclerosis. The nucleotide sequence is TGCGCCAGCAGCTCCGGGGGGGCAACAGATACGCAGTATTTT. The encoded protein is CASSSGGATDTQYF.